These T cell receptor beta chains were read from a single sample in a study of identical twins. TCRdb independently ran MiXCR on the 5' RACE reads; one entry per CDR3 protein. The table records some 600,000 distinct CDR3 sequences, 7% to 7.5% of them present only once. The sample also formed part of further work on yellow fever vaccine responses in identical twins.

The sample was PBMCs. Receptor source: a woman in her late teens or twenties in good health. CDR3s include the opening cysteine and the closing phenylalanine or tryptophan. Fields, in order: CDR3 DNA, CDR3 protein, V gene, clone size, J gene, D gene. A D gene is named only where the DNA matches it firmly. Part of the rows lack a size; the others show once, few, many or a class for expanded clones.

TGTGCCAGCAGAATCCCCCCCGGGGAGCTGTTTTTT CASRIPPGELFF TRBV5-6 many TRBJ2-2 .
TGTGCCAGCAGCCAAGTTCAAGCGGGGGGCGGACAAGAGACCCAGTACTTC CASSQVQAGGGQETQYF TRBV3-1 . TRBJ2-5 TRBD2
TGCAGTGCTAGAGTCGGGAGTGGTAATGAGCAGTTCTTC CSARVGSGNEQFF TRBV20-1 many TRBJ2-1 .
TGTGCCAGCAGTGAAGGTCTGCTGGCAGGGGACAAACAAGAGACCCAGTACTTC CASSEGLLAGDKQETQYF TRBV6-1 . TRBJ2-5 .
TGTGCCAGCAGCTTAGCACTGGGGACACCGAACACCGGGGAGCTGTTTTTT CASSLALGTPNTGELFF TRBV7-9 . TRBJ2-2 .
TGTGCCAGCAGTCCGACAGGGGCGAATGAAAAACTGTTTTTT CASSPTGANEKLFF TRBV12-3/TRBV12-4 many TRBJ1-4 TRBD1
TGCAGTGCTAGACTAGCGGGAGGTGAGCAGTTCTTC CSARLAGGEQFF TRBV20-1 . TRBJ2-1 TRBD2
TGTGCCAGCAGCTTAGGGGTAGCGGGAGTACAAGAGACCCAGTACTTC CASSLGVAGVQETQYF TRBV7-7 . TRBJ2-5 TRBD2
TGTGCCAGCAGTTCCCGACAGGGCCTATACAATGAGCAGTTCTTC CASSSRQGLYNEQFF TRBV12-3/TRBV12-4 many TRBJ2-1 TRBD1
TGTGCCAGCAGCCAAGACGCCCTAAGCACAGATACGCAGTATTTT CASSQDALSTDTQYF TRBV14 few TRBJ2-3 .
TGTGCCAGCAGTTACTCATCAGGGGCTAACTATGGCTACACCTTC CASSYSSGANYGYTF TRBV6-5 . TRBJ1-2 .
TGTGCCAGCAGCCAAGGTGGACAGAGTCCCTACAATGGGCAGTTCTTC CASSQGGQSPYNGQFF TRBV3-1 . TRBJ2-1 .
TGTGCCAGCAGGGCCGGCGTCCAGCGATTACAATATGAGCAGTTCTTC CASRAGVQRLQYEQFF TRBV11-2 few TRBJ2-1 .
TGTGCCAGCAGCCTTAGCGACAGCTCCTACAATGAGCAGTTCTTC CASSLSDSSYNEQFF TRBV9 many TRBJ2-1 .
TGTGCCAGCAGGGGATCGAGCGTTGAAGCTTTCTTT CASRGSSVEAFF TRBV6-5 few TRBJ1-1 .
TGTGCCAGCAGCTCCGGGACTAGCGGGAGTGGGGAGCAGTACTTC CASSSGTSGSGEQYF TRBV6-1 many TRBJ2-7 TRBD2
TGTGCCAGCAGCCCCGACAGGGGGTGGCAGGAAAAACTGTTTTTT CASSPDRGWQEKLFF TRBV7-8 few TRBJ1-4 TRBD1
TGTGCCAGCAGTTCCCCCTCCCGGGCCAACGTCCTGACTTTC CASSSPSRANVLTF TRBV28 many TRBJ2-6 .
TGCAGTGCGTTAGGGGAGGGTGGTAATGAGCAGTTCTTC CSALGEGGNEQFF TRBV20-1 . TRBJ2-1 TRBD2
TGTGCCATCAGTGAAAACTCCTACGAGCAGTACTTC CAISENSYEQYF TRBV10-3 . TRBJ2-7 .
TGCGCCAGCAGCTTACCTAGCGGAGCTCCCAATGAGCAGTTCTTC CASSLPSGAPNEQFF TRBV5-1 . TRBJ2-1 TRBD2
TGTGCCAGCAGCCCGGGACTAGCGGGATCGAGCTCCTACAATGAGCAGTTCTTC CASSPGLAGSSSYNEQFF TRBV3-1 many TRBJ2-1 TRBD2
TGCGCCAGCAGCCCCGACAGCTCGGGGAATTCACCCCTCCACTTT CASSPDSSGNSPLHF TRBV5-1 few TRBJ1-6 .
TGCAGCGCCCGACAGGGGACCGGCACAGATACGCAGTATTTT CSARQGTGTDTQYF TRBV29-1 . TRBJ2-3 TRBD1
TGTGCCAGCAGCCAAGCCGGATTTAACACCGGGGAGCTGTTTTTT CASSQAGFNTGELFF TRBV14 few TRBJ2-2 .
TGCAGTGCTCTAGGAAGTTGGGGGAGCGAAAAACTGTTTTTT CSALGSWGSEKLFF TRBV20-1 few TRBJ1-4 .
TGTGCCAGCAAGAGACACGAAGAAAAACTGTTTTTT CASKRHEEKLFF TRBV2 many TRBJ1-4 .
TGTGCCAGCAGTTTACGCCCACCCCTACAGGGCGCCTATGGCTACACCTTC CASSLRPPLQGAYGYTF TRBV27 many TRBJ1-2 .
TGTGCCAGCAGTGGGGGAACTACTAGCTATGGCTACACCTTC CASSGGTTSYGYTF TRBV2 few TRBJ1-2 .
TGTGCCAGCAGTGAAGGTGTCGGACTAGCCCGAGAGACCCAGTACTTC CASSEGVGLARETQYF TRBV2 many TRBJ2-5 TRBD2
TGTGCCAGCAGCTTTCAAGGTGGCGTAGAGACCCAGTACTTC CASSFQGGVETQYF TRBV11-2 many TRBJ2-5 .
TGTGCCAGCAGTTCCATCTACAATGAGCAGTTCTTC CASSSIYNEQFF TRBV12-3/TRBV12-4 many TRBJ2-1 .
TGCAGTGCTAGAGTGAGCGGGAGGCTTGGGGAGCAGTTCTTC CSARVSGRLGEQFF TRBV20-1 few TRBJ2-1 TRBD2
TGTGCCACCAGTGCCGGGACAGGGTACAACGAGCAGTACTTC CATSAGTGYNEQYF TRBV24-1 few TRBJ2-7 TRBD1